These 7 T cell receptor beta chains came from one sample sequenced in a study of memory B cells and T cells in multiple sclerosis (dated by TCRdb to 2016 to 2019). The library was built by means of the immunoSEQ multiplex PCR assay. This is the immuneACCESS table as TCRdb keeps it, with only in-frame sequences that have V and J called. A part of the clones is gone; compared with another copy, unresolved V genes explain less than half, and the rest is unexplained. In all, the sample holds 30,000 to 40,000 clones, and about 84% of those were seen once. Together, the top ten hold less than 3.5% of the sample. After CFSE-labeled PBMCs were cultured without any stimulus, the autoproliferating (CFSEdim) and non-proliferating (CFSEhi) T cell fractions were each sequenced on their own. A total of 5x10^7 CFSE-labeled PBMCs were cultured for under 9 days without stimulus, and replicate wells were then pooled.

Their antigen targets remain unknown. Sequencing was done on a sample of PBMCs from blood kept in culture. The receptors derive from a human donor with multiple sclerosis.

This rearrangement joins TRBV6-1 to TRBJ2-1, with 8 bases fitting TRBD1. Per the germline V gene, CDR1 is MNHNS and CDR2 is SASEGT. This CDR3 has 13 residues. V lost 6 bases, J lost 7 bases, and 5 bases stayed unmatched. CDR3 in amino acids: CASSQDRENEQFF. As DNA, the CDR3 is TGTGCCAGCAGCCAGGACAGGGAGAATGAGCAGTTCTTC.

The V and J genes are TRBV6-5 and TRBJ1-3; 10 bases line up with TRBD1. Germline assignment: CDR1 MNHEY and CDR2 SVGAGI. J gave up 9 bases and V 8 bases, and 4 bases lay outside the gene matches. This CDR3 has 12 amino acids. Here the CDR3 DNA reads TGTGCCAGCTGGGACAGGGGTAGCACCATATATTTT. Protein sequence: CASWDRGSTIYF.

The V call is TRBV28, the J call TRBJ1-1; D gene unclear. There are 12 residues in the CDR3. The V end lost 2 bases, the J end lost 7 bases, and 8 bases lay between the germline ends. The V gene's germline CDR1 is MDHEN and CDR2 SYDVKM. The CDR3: CASSLRLGEAFF. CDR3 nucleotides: TGTGCCAGCAGTTTAAGGTTGGGTGAAGCTTTCTTT.

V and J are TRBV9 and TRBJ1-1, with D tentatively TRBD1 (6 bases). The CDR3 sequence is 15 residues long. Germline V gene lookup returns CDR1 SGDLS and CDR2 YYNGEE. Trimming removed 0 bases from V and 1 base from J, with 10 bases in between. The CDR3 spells CASSVGPGANTEAFF. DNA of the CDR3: TGTGCCAGCAGCGTAGGGCCAGGGGCGAACACTGAAGCTTTCTTT.

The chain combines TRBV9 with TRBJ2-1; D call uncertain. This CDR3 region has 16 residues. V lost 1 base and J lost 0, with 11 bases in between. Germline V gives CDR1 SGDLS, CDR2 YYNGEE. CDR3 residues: CASSVSPTDSYNEQFF. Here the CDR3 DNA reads TGTGCCAGCAGCGTATCCCCCACCGACTCCTACAATGAGCAGTTCTTC.

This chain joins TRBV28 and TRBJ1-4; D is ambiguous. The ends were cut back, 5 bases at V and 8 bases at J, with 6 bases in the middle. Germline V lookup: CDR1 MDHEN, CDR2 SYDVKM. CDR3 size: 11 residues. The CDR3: CASSQPEKLFF. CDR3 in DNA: TGTGCCAGCAGTCAGCCCGAAAAACTGTTTTTT.

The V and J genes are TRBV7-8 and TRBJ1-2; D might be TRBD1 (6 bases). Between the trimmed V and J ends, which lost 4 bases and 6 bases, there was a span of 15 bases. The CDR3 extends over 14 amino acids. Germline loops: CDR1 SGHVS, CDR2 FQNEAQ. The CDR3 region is CASSSDQGRHGYTF. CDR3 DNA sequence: TGTGCCAGCAGCTCGGACCAGGGGAGGCATGGCTACACCTTC.